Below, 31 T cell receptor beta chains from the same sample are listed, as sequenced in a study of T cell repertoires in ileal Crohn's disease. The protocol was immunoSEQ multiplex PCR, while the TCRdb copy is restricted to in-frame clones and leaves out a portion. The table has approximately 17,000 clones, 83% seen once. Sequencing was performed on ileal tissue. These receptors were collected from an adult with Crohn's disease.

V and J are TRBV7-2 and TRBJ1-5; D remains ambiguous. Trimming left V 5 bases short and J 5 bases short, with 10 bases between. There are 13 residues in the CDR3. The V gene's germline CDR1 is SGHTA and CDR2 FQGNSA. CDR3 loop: CASSPGGHQPQHF. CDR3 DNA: TGTGCCAGCAGCCCCGGAGGCCATCAGCCCCAGCATTTT.

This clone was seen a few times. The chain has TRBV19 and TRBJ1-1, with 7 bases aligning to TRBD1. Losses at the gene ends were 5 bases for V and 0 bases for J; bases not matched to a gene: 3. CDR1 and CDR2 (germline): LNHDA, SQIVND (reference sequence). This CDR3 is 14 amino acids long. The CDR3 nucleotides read TGTGCCAGTAGTGCGGGACAGCTGAACACTGAAGCTTTCTTT. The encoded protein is CASSAGQLNTEAFF.

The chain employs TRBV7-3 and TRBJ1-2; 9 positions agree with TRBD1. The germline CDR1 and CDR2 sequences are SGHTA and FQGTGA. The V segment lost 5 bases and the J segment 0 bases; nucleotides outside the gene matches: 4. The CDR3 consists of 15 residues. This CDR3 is CASSNNRGPNYGYTF. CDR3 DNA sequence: TGTGCCAGCAGCAATAACAGGGGGCCTAACTATGGCTACACCTTC. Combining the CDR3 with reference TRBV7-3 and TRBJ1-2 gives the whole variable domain GAGVSQTPSNKVTEKGKYVELRCDPISGHTALYWYRQSLGQGPEFLIYFQGTGAADDSGLPNDRFFAVRPEGSVSTLKIQRTERGDSAVYLCASSNNRGPNYGYTFGSGTRLTVV.

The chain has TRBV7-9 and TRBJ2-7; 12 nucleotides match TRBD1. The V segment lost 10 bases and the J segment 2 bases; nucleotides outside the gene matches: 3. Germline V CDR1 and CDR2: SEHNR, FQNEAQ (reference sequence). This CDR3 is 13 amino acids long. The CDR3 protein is CATGTGGPYEQYF. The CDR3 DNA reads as TGTGCCACCGGGACAGGGGGCCCCTACGAGCAGTACTTC.

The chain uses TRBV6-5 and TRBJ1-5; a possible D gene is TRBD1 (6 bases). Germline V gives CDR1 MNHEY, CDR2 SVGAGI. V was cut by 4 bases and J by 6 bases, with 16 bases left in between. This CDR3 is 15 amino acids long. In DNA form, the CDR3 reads TGTGCCAGCAGTTCCTTAACACAGGGACCTCAGCCCCAGCATTTT. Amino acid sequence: CASSSLTQGPQPQHF.

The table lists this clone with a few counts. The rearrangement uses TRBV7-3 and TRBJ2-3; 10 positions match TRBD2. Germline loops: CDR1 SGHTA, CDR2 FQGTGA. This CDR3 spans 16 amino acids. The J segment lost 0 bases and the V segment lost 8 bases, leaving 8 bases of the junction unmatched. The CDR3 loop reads CASVPSGGLSTDTQYF. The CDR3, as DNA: TGTGCCAGCGTGCCTAGCGGGGGCTTAAGCACAGATACGCAGTATTTT.

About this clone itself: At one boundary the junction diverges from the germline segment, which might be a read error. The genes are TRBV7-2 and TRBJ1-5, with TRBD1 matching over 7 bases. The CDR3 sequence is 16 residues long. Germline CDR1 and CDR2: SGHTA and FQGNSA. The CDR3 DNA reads TGTGCCAGCAGCTTGGGACAGCTCCTCGGCAAACAGCCCCAGCATTTT. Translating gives CASSLGQLLGKQPQHF. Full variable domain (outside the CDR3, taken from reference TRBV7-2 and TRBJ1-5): GAGVSQSPSNKVTEKGKDVELRCDPISGHTALYWYRQSLGQGLEFLIYFQGNSAPDKSGLPSDRFSAERTGGSVSTLTIQRTQQEDSAVYLCASSLGQLLGKQPQHFGDGTRLSIL.

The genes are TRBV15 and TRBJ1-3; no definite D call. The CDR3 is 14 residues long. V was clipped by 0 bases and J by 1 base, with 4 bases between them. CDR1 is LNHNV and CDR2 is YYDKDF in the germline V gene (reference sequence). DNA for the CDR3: TGTGCCACCAGCAGAGATCCGTCTGGAAACACCATATATTTT. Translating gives CATSRDPSGNTIYF.

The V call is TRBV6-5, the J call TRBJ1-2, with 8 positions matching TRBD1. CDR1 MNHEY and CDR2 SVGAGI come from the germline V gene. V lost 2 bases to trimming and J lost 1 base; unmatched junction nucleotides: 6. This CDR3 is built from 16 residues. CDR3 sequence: CASSYGQGRGNYGYTF. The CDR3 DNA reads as TGTGCCAGCAGTTACGGACAGGGTCGGGGTAACTATGGCTACACCTTC.

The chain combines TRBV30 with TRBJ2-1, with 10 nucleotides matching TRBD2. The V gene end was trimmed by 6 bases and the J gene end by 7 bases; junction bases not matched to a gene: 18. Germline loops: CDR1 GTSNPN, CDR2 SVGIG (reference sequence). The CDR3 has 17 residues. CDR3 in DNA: TGTGCCTGTCCCAGGCTAGCGGGGGACCCGTGGGTGAATGAGCAGTTCTTC. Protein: CACPRLAGDPWVNEQFF.

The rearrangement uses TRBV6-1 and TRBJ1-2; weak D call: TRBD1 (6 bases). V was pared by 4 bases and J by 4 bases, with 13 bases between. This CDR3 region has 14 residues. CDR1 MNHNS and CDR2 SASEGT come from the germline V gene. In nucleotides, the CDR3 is TGTGCCAGCAGTGCGTCCAGGGGTAGCTATGGCTACACCTTC. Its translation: CASSASRGSYGYTF.

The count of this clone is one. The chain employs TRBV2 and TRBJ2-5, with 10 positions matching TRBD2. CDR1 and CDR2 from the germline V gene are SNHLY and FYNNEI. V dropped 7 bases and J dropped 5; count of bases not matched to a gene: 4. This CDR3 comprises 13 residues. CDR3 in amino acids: CASKRGGPETQYF. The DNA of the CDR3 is TGTGCCAGCAAGCGGGGGGGCCCCGAGACCCAGTACTTC.

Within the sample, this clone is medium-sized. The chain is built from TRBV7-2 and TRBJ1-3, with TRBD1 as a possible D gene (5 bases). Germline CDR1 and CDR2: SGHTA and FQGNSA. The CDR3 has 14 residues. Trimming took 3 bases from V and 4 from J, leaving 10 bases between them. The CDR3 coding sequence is TGTGCCAGCAGCTTCCTAGGACACGGAAACACCATATATTTT. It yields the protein CASSFLGHGNTIYF.

CDR3 residues: CASSLSGLRKRQFF. As DNA, the CDR3 is TGTGCCAGCAGCCTTTCGGGACTGCGGAAACGGCAGTTCTTC. The chain carries TRBV13 and TRBJ2-1; D perhaps matches TRBD2 (6 bases). Trimming cost V 5 bases and J 12 bases, with 20 bases left between them. CDR3 size: 14 residues. Germline loops: CDR1 PRHDT, CDR2 FYEKMQ (reference sequence).

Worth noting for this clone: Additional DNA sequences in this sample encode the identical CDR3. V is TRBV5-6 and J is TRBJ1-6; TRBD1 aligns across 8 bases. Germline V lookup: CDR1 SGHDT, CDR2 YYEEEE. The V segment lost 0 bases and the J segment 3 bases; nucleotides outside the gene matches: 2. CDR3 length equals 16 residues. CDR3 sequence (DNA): TGTGCCAGCAGCTTGGGGACAGGGCTCTATAATTCACCCCTCCACTTT. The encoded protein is CASSLGTGLYNSPLHF.

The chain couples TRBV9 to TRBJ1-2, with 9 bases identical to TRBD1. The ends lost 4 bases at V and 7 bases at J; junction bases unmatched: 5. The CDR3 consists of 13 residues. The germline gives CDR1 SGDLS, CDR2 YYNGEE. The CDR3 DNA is TGTGCCAGCAGCCAGGGACAGGGCGGTGGCTACACCTTC. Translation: CASSQGQGGGYTF.

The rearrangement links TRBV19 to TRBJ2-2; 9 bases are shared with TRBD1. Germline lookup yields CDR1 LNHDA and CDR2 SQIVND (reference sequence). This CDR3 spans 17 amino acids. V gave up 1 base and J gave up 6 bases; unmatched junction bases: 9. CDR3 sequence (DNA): TGTGCCAGTAGTATAGCTGGGACAGGGAAGATATCCGGGGAGCTGTTTTTT. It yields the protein CASSIAGTGKISGELFF.

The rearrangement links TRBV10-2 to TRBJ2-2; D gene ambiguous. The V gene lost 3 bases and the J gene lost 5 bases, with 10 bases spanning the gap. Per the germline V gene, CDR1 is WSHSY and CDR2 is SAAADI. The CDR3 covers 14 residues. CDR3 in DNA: TGCGCCAGCAGTGACCAGGTTCTTACCGGGGAGCTGTTTTTT. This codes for CASSDQVLTGELFF.

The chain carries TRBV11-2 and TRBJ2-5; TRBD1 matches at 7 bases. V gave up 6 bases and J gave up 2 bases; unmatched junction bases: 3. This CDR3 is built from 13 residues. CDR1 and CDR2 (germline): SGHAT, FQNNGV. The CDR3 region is CASRTGLQETQYF. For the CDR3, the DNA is TGTGCCAGCAGGACAGGGCTTCAAGAGACCCAGTACTTC.

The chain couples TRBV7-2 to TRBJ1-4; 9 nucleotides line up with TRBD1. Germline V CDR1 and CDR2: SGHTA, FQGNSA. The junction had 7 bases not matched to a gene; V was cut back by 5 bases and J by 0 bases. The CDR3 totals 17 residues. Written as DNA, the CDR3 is TGTGCCAGCAGCCGGGGGAGGACAGGGGCAACTAATGAAAAACTGTTTTTT. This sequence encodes CASSRGRTGATNEKLFF. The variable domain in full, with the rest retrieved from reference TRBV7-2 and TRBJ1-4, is GAGVSQSPSNKVTEKGKDVELRCDPISGHTALYWYRQSLGQGLEFLIYFQGNSAPDKSGLPSDRFSAERTGGSVSTLTIQRTQQEDSAVYLCASSRGRTGATNEKLFFGSGTQLSVL.

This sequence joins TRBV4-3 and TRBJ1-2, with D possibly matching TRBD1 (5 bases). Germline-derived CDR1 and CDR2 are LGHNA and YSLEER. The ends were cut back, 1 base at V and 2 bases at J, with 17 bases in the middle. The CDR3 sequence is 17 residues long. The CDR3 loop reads CASSQVGLQQGNYGYTF. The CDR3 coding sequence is TGCGCCAGCAGCCAAGTGGGGCTCCAGCAGGGAAACTATGGCTACACCTTC.

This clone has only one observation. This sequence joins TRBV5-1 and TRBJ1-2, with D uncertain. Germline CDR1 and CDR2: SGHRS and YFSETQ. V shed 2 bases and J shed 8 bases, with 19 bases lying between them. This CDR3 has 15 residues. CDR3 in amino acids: CASSFTPEGVGGYTF. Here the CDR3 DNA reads TGCGCCAGCAGCTTTACCCCGGAGGGAGTTGGAGGCTACACCTTC.

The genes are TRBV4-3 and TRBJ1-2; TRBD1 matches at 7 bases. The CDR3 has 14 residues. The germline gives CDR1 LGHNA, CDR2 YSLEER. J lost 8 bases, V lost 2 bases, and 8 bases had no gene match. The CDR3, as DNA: TGCGCCAGCAGCCAATACAGGGGCGCCAGAGGCTACACCTTC. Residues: CASSQYRGARGYTF.

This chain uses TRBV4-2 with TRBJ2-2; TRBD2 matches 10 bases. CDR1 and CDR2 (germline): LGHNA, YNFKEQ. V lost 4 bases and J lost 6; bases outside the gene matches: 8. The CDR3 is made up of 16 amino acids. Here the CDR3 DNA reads TGTGCCAGCAGCCTCCAAGCGGGGGGGCGGCCCGGGGAGCTGTTTTTT. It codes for CASSLQAGGRPGELFF.

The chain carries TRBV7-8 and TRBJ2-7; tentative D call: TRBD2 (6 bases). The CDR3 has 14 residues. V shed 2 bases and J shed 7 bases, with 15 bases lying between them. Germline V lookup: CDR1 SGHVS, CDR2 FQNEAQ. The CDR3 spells CASSLTRAGREQYF. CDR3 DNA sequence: TGTGCCAGCAGCTTAACCCGGGCAGGGAGGGAGCAGTACTTC.

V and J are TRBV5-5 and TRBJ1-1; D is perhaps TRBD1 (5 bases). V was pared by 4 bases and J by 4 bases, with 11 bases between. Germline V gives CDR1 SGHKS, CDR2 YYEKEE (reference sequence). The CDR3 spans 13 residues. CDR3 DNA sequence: TGTGCCAGCAGCCGGACATCCAGCACTGAAGCTTTCTTT. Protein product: CASSRTSSTEAFF. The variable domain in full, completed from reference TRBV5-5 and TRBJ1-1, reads DAGVTQSPTHLIKTRGQQVTLRCSPISGHKSVSWYQQVLGQGPQFIFQYYEKEERGRGNFPDRFSARQFPNYSSELNVNALLLGDSALYLCASSRTSSTEAFFGQGTRLTVV.

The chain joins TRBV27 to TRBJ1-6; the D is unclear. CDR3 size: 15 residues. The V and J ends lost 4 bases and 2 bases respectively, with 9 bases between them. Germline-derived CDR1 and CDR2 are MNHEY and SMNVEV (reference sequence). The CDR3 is CASSWSVPYNSPLHF. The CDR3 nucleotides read TGTGCCAGCAGTTGGAGTGTCCCCTATAATTCACCCCTCCACTTT.

The CDR3 sequence is CASSVDGEGITDTQYF. The CDR3 DNA reads as TGTGCCAGCAGCGTAGACGGGGAGGGGATCACAGATACGCAGTATTTT. The genes are TRBV9 and TRBJ2-3; TRBD2 agrees at 7 bases. CDR1 is SGDLS and CDR2 is YYNGEE in the germline V gene. After removal of 0 bases from V and 2 bases from J, the junction contained 6 bases not matched to a gene. The CDR3 is 16 amino acids.

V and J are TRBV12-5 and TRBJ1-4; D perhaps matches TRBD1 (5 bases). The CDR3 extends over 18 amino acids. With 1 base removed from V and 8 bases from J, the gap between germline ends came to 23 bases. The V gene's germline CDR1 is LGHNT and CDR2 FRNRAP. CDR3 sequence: CASGLDPRNEGAPEKLFF. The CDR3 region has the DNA TGTGCTAGTGGTTTGGACCCCCGGAATGAAGGGGCGCCGGAAAAACTGTTTTTT. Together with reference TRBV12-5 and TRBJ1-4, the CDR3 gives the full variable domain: DARVTQTPRHKVTEMGQEVTMRCQPILGHNTVFWYRQTMMQGLELLAYFRNRAPLDDSGMPKDRFSAEMPDATLATLKIQPSEPRDSAVYFCASGLDPRNEGAPEKLFFGSGTQLSVL.

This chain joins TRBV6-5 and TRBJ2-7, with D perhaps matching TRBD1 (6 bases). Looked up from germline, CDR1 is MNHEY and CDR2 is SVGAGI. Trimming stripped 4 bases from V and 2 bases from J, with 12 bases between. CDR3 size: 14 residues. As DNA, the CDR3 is TGTGCCAGCAGTTCTACCGGGACACCCTACGAGCAGTACTTC. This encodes CASSSTGTPYEQYF.

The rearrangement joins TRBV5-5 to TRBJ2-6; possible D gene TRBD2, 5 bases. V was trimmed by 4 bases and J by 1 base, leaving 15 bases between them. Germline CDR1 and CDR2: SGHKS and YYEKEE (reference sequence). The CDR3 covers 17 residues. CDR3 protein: CASSLIQQRSGANVLTF. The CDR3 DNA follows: TGTGCCAGCAGCCTCATACAACAGCGGTCTGGGGCCAACGTCCTGACTTTC. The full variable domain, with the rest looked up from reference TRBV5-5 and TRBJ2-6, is DAGVTQSPTHLIKTRGQQVTLRCSPISGHKSVSWYQQVLGQGPQFIFQYYEKEERGRGNFPDRFSARQFPNYSSELNVNALLLGDSALYLCASSLIQQRSGANVLTFGAGSRLTVL.